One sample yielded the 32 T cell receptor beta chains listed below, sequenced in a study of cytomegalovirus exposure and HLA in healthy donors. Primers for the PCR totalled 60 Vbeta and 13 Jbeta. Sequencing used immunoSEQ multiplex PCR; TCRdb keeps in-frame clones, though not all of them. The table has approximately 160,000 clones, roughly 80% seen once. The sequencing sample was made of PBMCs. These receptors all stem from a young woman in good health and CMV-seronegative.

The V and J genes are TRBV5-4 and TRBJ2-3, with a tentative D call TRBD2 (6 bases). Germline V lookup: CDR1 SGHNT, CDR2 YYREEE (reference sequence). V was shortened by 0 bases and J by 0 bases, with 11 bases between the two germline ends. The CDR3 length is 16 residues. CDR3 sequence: CASSLAGLTSTDTQYF. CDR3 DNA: TGTGCCAGCAGCTTGGCTGGACTAACTAGCACAGATACGCAGTATTTT.

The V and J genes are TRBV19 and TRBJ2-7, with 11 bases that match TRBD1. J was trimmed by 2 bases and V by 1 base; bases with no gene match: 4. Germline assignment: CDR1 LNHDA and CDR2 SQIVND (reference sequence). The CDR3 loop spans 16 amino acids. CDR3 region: CASSIAWGQGAYEQYF. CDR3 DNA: TGTGCCAGTAGTATAGCTTGGGGACAGGGGGCCTACGAGCAGTACTTC.

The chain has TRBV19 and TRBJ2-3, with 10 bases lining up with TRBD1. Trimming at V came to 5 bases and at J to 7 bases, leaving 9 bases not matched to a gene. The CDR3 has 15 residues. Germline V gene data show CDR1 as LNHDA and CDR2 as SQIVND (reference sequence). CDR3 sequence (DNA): TGTGCCAGTAGTCGACCGGGACAGGGGTCTTATACGCAGTATTTT. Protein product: CASSRPGQGSYTQYF.

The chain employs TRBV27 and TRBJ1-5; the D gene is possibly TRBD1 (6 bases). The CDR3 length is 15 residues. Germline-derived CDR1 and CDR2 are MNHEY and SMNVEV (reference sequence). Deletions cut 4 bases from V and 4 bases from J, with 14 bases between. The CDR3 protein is CASSYGRGSNQPQHF. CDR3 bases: TGTGCCAGCAGTTATGGCAGGGGATCGAATCAGCCCCAGCATTTT.

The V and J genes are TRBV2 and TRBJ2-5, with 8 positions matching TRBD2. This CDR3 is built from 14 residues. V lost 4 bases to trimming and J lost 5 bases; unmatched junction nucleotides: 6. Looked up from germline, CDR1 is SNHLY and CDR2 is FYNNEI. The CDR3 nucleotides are TGTGCCAGCAGTGTGCGGGGGGCTGGGGAGACCCAGTACTTC. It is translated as CASSVRGAGETQYF.

The CDR3 DNA sequence: TGTGCCAGCAGTGAAACATATACGGAAGCTTTCTTT. This codes for CASSETYTEAFF. J is TRBJ1-1 and V is TRBV6-1; no clear D. The V gene lost 2 bases and the J gene lost 8 bases, with 9 bases spanning the gap. The CDR3 covers 12 residues. CDR1 and CDR2 from the germline V gene are MNHNS and SASEGT.

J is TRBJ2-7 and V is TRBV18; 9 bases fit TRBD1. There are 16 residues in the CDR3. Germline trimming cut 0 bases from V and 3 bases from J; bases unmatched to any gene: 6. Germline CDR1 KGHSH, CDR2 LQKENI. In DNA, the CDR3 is TGTGCCAGCTCACCACCTAGGACAGGGGAGGGCTACGAGCAGTACTTC. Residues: CASSPPRTGEGYEQYF.

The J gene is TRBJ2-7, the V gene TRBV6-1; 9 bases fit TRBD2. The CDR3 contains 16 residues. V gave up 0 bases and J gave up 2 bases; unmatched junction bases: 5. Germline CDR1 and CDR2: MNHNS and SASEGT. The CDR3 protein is CASSEAGGRVTYEQYF. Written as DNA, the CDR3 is TGTGCCAGCAGTGAAGCTGGCGGGAGGGTAACCTACGAGCAGTACTTC.

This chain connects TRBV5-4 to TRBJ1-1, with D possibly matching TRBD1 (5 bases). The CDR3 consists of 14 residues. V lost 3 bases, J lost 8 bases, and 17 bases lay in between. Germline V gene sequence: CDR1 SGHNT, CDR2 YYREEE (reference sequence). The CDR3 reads CASSSKKDTPEAFF. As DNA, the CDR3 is TGTGCCAGCAGCTCGAAAAAGGACACCCCAGAAGCTTTCTTT.

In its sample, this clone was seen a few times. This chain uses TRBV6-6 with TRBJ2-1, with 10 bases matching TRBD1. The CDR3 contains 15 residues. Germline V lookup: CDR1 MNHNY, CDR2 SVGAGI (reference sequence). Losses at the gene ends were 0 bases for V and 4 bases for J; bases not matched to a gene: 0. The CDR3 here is CASSYSGQGYNEQFF. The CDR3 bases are TGTGCCAGCAGTTACTCGGGACAGGGGTACAATGAGCAGTTCTTC.

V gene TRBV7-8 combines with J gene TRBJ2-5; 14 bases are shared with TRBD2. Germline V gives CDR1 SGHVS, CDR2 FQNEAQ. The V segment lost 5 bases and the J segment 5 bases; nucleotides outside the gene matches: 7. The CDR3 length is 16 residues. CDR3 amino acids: CASSEGTSGRGETQYF. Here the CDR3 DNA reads TGTGCCAGCAGCGAGGGGACTAGCGGGAGAGGGGAGACCCAGTACTTC.

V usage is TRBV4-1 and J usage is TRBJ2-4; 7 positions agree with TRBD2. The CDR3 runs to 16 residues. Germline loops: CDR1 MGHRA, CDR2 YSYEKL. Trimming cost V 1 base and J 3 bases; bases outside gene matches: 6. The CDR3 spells CASSQGRASGKNIQYF. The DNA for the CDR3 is TGCGCCAGCAGCCAAGGACGAGCTAGCGGCAAAAACATTCAGTACTTC.

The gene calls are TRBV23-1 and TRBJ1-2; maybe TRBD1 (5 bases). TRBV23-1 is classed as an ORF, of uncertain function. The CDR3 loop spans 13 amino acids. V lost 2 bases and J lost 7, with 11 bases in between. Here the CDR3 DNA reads TGCGCCAGCAGTCAACAGGGTAAGTCTGGCTACACCTTC. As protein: CASSQQGKSGYTF.

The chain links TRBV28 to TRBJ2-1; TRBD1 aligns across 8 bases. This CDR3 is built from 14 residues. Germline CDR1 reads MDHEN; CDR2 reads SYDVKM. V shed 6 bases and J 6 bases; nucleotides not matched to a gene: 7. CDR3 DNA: TGTGCCAGCAGCCCGACAGGGGTACGCAATGAGCAGTTCTTC. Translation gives CASSPTGVRNEQFF.

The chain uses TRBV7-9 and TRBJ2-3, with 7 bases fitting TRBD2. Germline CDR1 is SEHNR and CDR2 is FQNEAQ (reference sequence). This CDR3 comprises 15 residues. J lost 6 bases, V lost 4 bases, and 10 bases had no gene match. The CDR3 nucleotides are TGTGCCAGCAGCTACCCCGGCGGGAGTGGGGATACGCAGTATTTT. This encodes CASSYPGGSGDTQYF.

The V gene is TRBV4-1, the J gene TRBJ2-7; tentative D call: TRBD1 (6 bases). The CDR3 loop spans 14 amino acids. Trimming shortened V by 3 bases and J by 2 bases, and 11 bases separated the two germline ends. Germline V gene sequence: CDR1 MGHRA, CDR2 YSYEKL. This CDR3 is CASSQANRAYEQYF. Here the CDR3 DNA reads TGCGCCAGCAGCCAGGCTAACAGGGCCTACGAGCAGTACTTC.

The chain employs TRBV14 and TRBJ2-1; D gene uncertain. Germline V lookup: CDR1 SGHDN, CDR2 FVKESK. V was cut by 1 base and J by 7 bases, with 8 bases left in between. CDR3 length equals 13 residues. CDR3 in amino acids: CASSQGGWNEQFF. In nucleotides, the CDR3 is TGTGCCAGCAGCCAAGGCGGCTGGAATGAGCAGTTCTTC.

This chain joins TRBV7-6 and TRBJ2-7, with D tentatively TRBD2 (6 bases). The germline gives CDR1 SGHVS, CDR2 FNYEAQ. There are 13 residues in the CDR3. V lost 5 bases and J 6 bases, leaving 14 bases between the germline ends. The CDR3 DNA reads TGTGCCAGCAGCCTCAAGGTGGGGGGCGAGCAGTACTTC. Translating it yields CASSLKVGGEQYF.

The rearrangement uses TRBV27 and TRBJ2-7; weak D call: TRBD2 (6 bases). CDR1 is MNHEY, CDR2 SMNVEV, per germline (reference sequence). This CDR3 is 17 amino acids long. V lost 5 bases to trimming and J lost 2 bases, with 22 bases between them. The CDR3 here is CASSVNRDSYFPYEQYF. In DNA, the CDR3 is TGTGCCAGCAGTGTCAACCGGGACTCATACTTTCCCTACGAGCAGTACTTC.

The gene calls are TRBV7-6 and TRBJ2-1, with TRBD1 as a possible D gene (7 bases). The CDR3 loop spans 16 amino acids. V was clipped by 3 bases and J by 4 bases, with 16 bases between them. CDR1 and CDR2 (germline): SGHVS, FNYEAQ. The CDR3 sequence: CASSFHPRGTYNEQFF. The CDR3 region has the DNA TGTGCCAGCAGCTTTCATCCCAGGGGGACTTACAATGAGCAGTTCTTC.

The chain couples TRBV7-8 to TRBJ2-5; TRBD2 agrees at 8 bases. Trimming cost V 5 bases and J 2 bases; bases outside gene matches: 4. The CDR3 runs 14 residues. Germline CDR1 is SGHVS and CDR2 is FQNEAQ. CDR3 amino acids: CASSPLADQETQYF. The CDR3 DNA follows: TGTGCCAGCAGCCCACTAGCGGATCAAGAGACCCAGTACTTC.

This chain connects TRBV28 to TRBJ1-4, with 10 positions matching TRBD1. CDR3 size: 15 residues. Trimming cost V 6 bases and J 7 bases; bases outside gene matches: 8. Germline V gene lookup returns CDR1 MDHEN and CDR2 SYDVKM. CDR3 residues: CASRSPGTGAEKLFF. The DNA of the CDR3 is TGTGCCAGCAGGTCCCCCGGGACAGGGGCTGAAAAACTGTTTTTT.

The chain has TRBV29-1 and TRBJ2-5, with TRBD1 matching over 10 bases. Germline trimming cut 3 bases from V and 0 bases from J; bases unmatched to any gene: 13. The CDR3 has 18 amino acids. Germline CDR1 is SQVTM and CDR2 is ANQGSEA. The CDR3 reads CSVEPQGTGALYQETQYF. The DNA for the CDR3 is TGCAGCGTTGAGCCCCAGGGGACAGGGGCGCTCTACCAAGAGACCCAGTACTTC.

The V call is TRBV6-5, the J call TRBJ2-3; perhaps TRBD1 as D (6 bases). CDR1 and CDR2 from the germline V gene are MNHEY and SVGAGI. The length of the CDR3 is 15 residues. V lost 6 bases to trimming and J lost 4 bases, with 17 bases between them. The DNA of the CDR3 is TGTGCCAGCAGCAGGGGTGGCAGTAGATCAGATACGCAGTATTTT. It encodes CASSRGGSRSDTQYF.

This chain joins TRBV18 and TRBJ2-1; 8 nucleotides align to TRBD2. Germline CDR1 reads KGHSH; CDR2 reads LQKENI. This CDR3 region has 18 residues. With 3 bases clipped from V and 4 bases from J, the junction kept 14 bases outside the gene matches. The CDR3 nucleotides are TGTGCCAGCTCACCGTTGGGGGGGACCAGCGGGAGTTACAATGAGCAGTTCTTC. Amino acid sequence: CASSPLGGTSGSYNEQFF.

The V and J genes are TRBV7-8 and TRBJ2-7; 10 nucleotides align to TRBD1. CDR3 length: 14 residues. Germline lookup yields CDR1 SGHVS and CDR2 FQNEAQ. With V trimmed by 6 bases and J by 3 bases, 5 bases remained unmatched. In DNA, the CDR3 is TGTGCCAGCAGGGCGGGACAGGGGTTCTACGAGCAGTACTTC. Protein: CASRAGQGFYEQYF.

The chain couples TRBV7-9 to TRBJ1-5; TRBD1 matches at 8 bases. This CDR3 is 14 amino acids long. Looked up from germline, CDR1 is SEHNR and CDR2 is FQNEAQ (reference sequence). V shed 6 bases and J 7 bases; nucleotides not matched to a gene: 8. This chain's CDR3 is CASSYGTGQQPQHF. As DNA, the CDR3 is TGTGCCAGCAGTTACGGGACAGGTCAACAGCCCCAGCATTTT.

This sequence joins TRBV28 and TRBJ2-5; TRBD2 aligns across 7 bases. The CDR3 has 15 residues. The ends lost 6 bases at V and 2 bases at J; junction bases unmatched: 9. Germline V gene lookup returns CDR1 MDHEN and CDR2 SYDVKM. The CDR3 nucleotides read TGTGCCAGCAGGGGAGCGGGGTCTCGTCAAGAGACCCAGTACTTC. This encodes CASRGAGSRQETQYF.

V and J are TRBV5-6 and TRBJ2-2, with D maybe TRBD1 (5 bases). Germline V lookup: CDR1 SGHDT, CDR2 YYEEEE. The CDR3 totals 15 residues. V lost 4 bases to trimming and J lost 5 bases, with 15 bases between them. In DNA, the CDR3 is TGTGCCAGCAGCCACCGACAGCTGGGGACCGGGGAGCTGTTTTTT. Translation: CASSHRQLGTGELFF.

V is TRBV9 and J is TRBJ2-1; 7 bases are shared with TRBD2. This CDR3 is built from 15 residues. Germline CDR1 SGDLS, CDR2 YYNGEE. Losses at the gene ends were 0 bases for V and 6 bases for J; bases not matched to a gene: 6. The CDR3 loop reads CASSVGLAVFNEQFF. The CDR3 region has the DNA TGTGCCAGCAGCGTAGGGCTAGCGGTATTCAATGAGCAGTTCTTC.

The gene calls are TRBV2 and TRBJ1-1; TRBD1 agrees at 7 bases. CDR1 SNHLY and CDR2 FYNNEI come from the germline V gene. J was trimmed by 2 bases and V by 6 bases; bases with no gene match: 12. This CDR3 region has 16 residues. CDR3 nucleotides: TGTGCCAGCAGAACTGGACAGGTTCTTATTAACACTGAAGCTTTCTTT. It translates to CASRTGQVLINTEAFF.

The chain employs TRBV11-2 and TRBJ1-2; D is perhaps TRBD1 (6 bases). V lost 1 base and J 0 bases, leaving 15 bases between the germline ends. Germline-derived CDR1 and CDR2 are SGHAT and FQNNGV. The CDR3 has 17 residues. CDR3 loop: CASSLAGHRDPNYGYTF. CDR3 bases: TGTGCCAGCAGCTTAGCCGGTCACAGGGATCCTAACTATGGCTACACCTTC.